Included here is one TCR beta chain sequence, with context. This receptor's antigen is unknown. The input lacks base qualities; no much larger clone sits a single base away. TCR CDR3 regions were amplified from genomic DNA by multiplex PCR using the deep immunoSEQ assay. Extracted genomic DNA from each cell subset was spread evenly across all wells of several immunoSEQ 96-well plates, with each plate serving as a replicate. For sorted subsets, each replicate PCR was loaded with approximately 200 ng genomic DNA, equivalent to about 30,000 T cell genomes. Purified libraries were measured with a Qubit 3.0 fluorometer, size-checked on a Bioanalyzer 2100, and measured again with the KAPA Library Quantification kit. A separate single-read 150-cycle Illumina NextSeq 550 flow cell was used to sequence each immunoSEQ 96-well plate. Per the original workflow: Because only junctional sequences without quality scores were contained in the immunoSEQ output, filtering matching that applied to full-length reads could not be performed. Sequences were annotated with PyIR, a Python wrapper for IgBLAST v1.9, using IMGT germline references to assign V/J genes and CDR3. Reads were filtered out if the reads had weak V/J assignments (E-value above 1e-6), no CDR3, stop codons, out-of-frame junctions, or ambiguous translated residues. A V3J clonotype was defined by an identical inferred V gene, J gene, and CDR3 amino acid sequence. Percentage overlap between repertoires was computed as shared unique clonotypes divided by the size of the smaller repertoire. RTK rarefaction, the Chao1 estimator, and Recon v2.1 estimates of unobserved clonotypes were used to assess repertoire richness. Generation probabilities for all TCRbeta clonotypes obtained by the gDNA method from a handful of donors were computed using OLGA. TCRdb stores this immuneACCESS table with in-frame sequences only. Part of the clones is absent; in the studies checked, under half of the shortfall reflects unresolved V genes, and no reason is known for the rest. D and trimming were read from the DNA, whereas the V and J calls and clone size are those reported in that table. This sample holds 2 million to 3 million clones; approximately 94% were observed only once. More than 0.35% of the sample goes to the ten largest clones.

These data belong to a study of shared clonotypes between healthy human individuals (dated by TCRdb to about 2020). About the full investigation: Three men and a couple of women, aged 18 to 49 years, made up the cohort. Libraries were prepared and TCR repertoires were sequenced by different laboratories using diverse techniques, in order to increase sequencing depth and limit assay-specific biases. Per donor, three plates each were used for CD4 naive and CD4 memory, two for CD8 naive, and one for CD8 memory. To estimate repertoire size and how much clonotypes are shared between individuals, the study performed deep sequencing of blood TCR repertoires from a few healthy adults. Per donor, leukapheresis produced somewhere between about 0.9 and 9 billion PBMCs.

The donors were healthy, HIV-negative adults who had no recently reported acute infections or vaccinations. Every donor was a Caucasian adult living in Nashville, Tennessee, USA. Magnetic negative selection was used to enrich CD4+ T cells, after which naive cells were positively selected on CD45RA and the negative fraction became the memory subset. Blood was collected by leukapheresis, and PBMCs were isolated by Ficoll-Histopaque density gradient centrifugation and then cryopreserved in liquid nitrogen vapor phase. Purity and quantity of every magnetically sorted T cell population were checked by analytical flow cytometry. Genomic DNA was isolated from each sorted fraction and quantified by UV absorbance on a Nanodrop 2000c. Here is what the overall study found, with its caveats: Only blood was sampled, and tissue TCR repertoires likely differ from those in blood. Across four donors, approximately 4.6% of naive CD4, over 3% of naive CD8, about 2.3% of memory CD4, and roughly 0.4% of memory CD8 clonotypes were shared. Pairwise subsampling led to the expectation that sequencing depth would affect the degree of clonotype sharing among donors. Because the study included only a small number of donors, the genetic and exposure-history diversity represented was limited. Naive subsets generally had larger estimated clonotype richness than memory subsets did. Even with the large sequencing depth, rarefaction of the sorted-subset datasets indicated that sequencing was incomplete. Clonotypes shared by all four sorted-subset donors showed higher generation probabilities than non-shared clonotypes.

The specimen sequenced was naive CD4+ T cells from PBMCs. What this sample's cell subset or site label stands for: CD45RA+ positively selected. This TCR was recovered from a young man in good health. Some clones in this sample may be carry-over from other donors' samples.

CDR3 region: CASRNLQEPAYVGEQYF. The sequence in DNA is TGTGCCAGCAGAAACCTTCAGGAGCCGGCCTACGTGGGCGAGCAGTACTTC. Here the chain combines TRBV7-2 and TRBJ2-7; the D gene identity is not certain. Trimming takes 6 bases from V and 6 bases from J, and the germline ends sit 27 bases apart. From the cysteine through the phenylalanine, the CDR3 covers 17 amino acids. Left in the record is the CDR3 DNA by itself, 51 bases read in frame from the first base. CDR1 SGHTA and CDR2 FQGNSA are derived from the germline V gene.